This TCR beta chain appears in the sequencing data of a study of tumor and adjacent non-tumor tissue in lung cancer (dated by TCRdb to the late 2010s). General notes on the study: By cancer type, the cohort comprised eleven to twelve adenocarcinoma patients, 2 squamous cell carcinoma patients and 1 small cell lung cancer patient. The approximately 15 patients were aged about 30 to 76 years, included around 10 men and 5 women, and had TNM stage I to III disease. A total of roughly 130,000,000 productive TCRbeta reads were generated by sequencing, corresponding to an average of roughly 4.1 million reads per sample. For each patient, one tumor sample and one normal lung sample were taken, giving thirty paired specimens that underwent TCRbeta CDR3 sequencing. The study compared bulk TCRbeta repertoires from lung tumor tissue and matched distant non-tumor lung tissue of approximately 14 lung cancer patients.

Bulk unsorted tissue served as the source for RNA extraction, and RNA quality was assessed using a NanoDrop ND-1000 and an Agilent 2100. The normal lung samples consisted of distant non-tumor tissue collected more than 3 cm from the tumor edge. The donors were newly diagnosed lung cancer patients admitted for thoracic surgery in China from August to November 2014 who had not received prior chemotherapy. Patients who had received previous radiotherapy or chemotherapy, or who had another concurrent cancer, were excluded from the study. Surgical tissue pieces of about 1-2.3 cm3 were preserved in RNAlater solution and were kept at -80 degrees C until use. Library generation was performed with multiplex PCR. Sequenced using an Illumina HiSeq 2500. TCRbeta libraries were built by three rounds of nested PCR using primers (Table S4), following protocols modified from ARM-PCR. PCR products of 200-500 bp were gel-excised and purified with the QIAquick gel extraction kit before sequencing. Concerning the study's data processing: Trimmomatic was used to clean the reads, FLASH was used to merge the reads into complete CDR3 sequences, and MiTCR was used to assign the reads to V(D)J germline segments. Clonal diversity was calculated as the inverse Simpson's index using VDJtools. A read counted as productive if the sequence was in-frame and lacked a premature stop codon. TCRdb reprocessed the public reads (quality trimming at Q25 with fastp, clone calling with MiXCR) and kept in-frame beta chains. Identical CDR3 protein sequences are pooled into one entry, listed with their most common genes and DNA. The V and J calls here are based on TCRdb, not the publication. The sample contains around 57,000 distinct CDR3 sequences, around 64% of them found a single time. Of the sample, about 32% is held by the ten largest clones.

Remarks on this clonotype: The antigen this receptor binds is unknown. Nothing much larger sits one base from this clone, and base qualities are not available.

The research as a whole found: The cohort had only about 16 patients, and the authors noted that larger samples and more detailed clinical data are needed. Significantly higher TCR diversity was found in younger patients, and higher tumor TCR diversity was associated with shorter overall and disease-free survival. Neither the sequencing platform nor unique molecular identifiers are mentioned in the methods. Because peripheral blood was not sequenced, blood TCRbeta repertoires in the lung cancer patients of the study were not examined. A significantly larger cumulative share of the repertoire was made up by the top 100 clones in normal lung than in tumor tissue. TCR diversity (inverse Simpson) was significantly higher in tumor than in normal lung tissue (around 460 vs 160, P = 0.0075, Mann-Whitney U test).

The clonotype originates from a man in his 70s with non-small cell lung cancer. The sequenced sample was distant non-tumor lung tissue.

The DNA is as follows: TGCAGTGCTAGTTTGGGTAGGCCCCGAGTTAATTCACCCCTCCACTTT. Translation gives CSASLGRPRVNSPLHF. The chain is assembled from TRBV20-1 and TRBJ1-6; the D gene cannot be resolved reliably. Deletion took 3 bases off V and 6 bases off J, with a span of 18 bases between the germline ends. Based on the germline V gene (reference sequence), the CDR1 and CDR2 sequences are DFQATT and SNEGSKA. Spanning cysteine to phenylalanine, the CDR3 consists of 16 amino acids. Solely the CDR3 DNA is kept, with 48 bases framed from the first base.